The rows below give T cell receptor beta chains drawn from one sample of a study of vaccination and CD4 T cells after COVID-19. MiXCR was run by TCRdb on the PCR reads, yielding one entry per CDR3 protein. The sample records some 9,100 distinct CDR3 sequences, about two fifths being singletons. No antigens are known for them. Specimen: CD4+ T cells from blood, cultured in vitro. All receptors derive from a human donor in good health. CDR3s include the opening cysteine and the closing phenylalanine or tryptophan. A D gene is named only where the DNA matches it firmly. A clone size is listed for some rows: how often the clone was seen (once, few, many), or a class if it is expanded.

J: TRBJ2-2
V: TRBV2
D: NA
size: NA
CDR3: CASTGTALVTGELFF
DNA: TGTGCCAGCACTGGGACCGCCCTGGTCACCGGGGAGCTGTTTTTT

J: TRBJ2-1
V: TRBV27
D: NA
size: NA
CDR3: CASIAGGLRNEQFF
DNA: TGTGCCAGCATCGCAGGAGGATTGAGGAATGAGCAGTTCTTC

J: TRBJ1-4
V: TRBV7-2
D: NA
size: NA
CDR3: CASSLVGEKLFF
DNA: TGTGCCAGCAGCTTAGTGGGGGAAAAACTGTTTTTT

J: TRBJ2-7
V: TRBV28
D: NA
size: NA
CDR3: CASSLMWEDLEQYF
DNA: TGTGCCAGCAGTTTAATGTGGGAGGACCTCGAGCAGTACTTC

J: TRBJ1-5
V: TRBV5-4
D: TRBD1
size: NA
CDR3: CASSGGTGGDQPQHF
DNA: TGTGCCAGCAGCGGGGGGACAGGGGGGGATCAGCCCCAGCATTTT

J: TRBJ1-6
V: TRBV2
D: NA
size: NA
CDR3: CASSENVRERNSPLHF
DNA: TGTGCCAGCAGTGAAAATGTGAGGGAAAGAAATTCACCCCTCCACTTT

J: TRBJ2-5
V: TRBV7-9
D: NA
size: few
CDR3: CASSLAHGVQETQYF
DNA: TGTGCCAGCAGCTTAGCGCATGGGGTCCAAGAGACCCAGTACTTC

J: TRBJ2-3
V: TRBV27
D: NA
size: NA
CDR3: CASSRDARTDTQYF
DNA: TGTGCCAGCAGTCGGGACGCCCGCACAGATACGCAGTATTTT

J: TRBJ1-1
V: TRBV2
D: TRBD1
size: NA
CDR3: CASSKGQYTEAFF
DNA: TGTGCCAGCAGTAAGGGACAGTACACTGAAGCTTTCTTT

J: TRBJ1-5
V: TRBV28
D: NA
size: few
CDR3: CASSLYNQPQHF
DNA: TGTGCCAGCAGTTTATACAATCAGCCCCAGCATTTT

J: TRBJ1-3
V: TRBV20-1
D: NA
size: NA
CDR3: CSASYNIGGNTIYF
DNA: TGCAGTGCTAGTTACAACATCGGGGGAAACACCATATATTTT

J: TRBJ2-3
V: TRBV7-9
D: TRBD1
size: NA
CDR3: CASSHRPGQGTPTDTQYF
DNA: TGTGCCAGCAGTCACCGGCCGGGACAGGGGACACCCACAGATACGCAGTATTTT

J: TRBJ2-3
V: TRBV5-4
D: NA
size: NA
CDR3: CASSSLTDTQYF
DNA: TGTGCCAGCAGCTCCCTCACAGATACGCAGTATTTT

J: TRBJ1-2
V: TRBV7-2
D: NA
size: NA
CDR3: CASSFWVADGYTF
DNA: TGTGCCAGCAGCTTCTGGGTGGCTGATGGCTACACCTTC

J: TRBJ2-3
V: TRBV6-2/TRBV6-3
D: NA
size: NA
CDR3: CASSPRMGAPDTQYF
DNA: TGTGCCAGCAGTCCAAGAATGGGGGCGCCAGATACGCAGTATTTT

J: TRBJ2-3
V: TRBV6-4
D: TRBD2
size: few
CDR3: CASSGLAGATDTQYF
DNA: TGTGCCAGCAGTGGACTAGCGGGAGCCACAGATACGCAGTATTTT

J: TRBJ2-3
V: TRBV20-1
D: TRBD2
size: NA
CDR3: CSARRGGGTDTQYF
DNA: TGCAGTGCTAGAAGGGGCGGGGGAACAGATACGCAGTATTTT

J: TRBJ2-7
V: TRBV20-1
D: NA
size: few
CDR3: CSASVLGTQSDEQYF
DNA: TGCAGTGCTAGCGTTTTGGGGACCCAAAGCGACGAGCAGTACTTC

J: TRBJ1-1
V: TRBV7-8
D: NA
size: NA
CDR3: CASSLGTEAFF
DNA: TGTGCCAGCAGCCTTGGCACTGAAGCTTTCTTT

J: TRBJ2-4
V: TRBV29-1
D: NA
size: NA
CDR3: CSVHGDIQYF
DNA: TGCAGCGTTCACGGAGACATTCAGTACTTC

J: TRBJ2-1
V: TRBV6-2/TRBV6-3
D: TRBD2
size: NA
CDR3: CASSWPGGGNEQFF
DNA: TGTGCCAGCAGTTGGCCGGGAGGTGGCAATGAGCAGTTCTTC

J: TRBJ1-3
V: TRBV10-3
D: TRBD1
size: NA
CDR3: CAISGTSDRVLGNTIYF
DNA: TGTGCCATCAGTGGGACCTCGGACAGGGTACTCGGAAACACCATATATTTT

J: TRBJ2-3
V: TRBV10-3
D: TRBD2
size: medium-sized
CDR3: CAISGSGTSDTQYF
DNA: TGTGCCATCAGTGGAAGCGGGACTTCGGATACGCAGTATTTT

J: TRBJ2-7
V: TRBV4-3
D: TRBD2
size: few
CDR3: CASSHTLAGHYEQYF
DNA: TGCGCCAGCAGCCACACACTAGCGGGGCACTACGAGCAGTACTTC

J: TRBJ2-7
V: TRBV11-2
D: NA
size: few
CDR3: CASSLGQYDYEQYF
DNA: TGTGCCAGCAGCTTAGGACAGTACGACTACGAGCAGTACTTC

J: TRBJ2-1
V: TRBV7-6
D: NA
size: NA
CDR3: CASSFSGHEQFF
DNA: TGTGCCAGCAGCTTTTCCGGCCATGAGCAGTTCTTC

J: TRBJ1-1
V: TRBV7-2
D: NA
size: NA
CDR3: CASSFSVNTEAFF
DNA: TGTGCCAGCAGCTTTTCAGTTAACACTGAAGCTTTCTTT

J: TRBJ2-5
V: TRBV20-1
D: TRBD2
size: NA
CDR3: CSASGRGGWETQYF
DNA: TGCAGTGCTAGCGGGAGGGGAGGATGGGAGACCCAGTACTTC

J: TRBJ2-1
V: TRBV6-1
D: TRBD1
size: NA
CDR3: CASSDGQEVWNEQFF
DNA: TGTGCCAGCAGTGACGGACAGGAAGTTTGGAATGAGCAGTTCTTC

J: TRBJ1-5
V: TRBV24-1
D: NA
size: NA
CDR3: CATSDSRGAAFTAQHF
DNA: TGTGCCACCAGTGATTCACGGGGGGCGGCATTCACGGCCCAGCATTTT

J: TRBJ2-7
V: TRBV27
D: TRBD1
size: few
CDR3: CASSYSGQGAYEQYF
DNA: TGTGCCAGCAGTTATTCGGGACAGGGCGCCTACGAGCAGTACTTC

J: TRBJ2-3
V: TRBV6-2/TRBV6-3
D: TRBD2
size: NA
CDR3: CASSYWAGGVQTTDTQYF
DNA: TGTGCCAGCAGTTACTGGGCGGGGGGGGTGCAGACCACAGATACGCAGTATTTT

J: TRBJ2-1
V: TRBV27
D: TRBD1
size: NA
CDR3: CASSPWDRYNEQFF
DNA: TGTGCCAGCAGTCCTTGGGACAGGTACAATGAGCAGTTCTTC

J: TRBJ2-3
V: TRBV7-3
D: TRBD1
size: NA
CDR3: CASSLAGTGFADTQYF
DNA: TGTGCCAGCAGCTTGGCCGGGACAGGGTTCGCAGATACGCAGTATTTT

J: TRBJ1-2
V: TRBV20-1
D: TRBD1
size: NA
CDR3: CSASSTGGNYGYTF
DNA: TGCAGTGCTAGTTCGACAGGGGGGAACTATGGCTACACCTTC

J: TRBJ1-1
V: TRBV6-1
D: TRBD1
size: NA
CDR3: CASSVRDRATLTVGDTEAFF
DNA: TGTGCCAGCAGTGTACGGGACAGGGCAACGTTGACCGTAGGGGACACTGAAGCTTTCTTT

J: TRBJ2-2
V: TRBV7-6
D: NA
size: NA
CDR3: CASSSMETGELFF
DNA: TGTGCCAGCAGCTCCATGGAGACCGGGGAGCTGTTTTTT

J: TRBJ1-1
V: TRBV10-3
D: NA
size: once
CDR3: CAISESKTGNMNTEAFF
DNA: TGTGCCATCAGTGAGTCGAAGACAGGAAACATGAACACTGAAGCTTTCTTT

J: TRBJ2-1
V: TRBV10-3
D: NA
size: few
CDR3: CAISAWLALGNEQFF
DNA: TGTGCCATCAGTGCGTGGCTAGCGTTGGGCAATGAGCAGTTCTTC

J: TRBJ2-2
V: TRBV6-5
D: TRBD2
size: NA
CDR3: CASSYTRGGWTGELFF
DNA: TGTGCCAGCAGTTACACCCGGGGGGGGTGGACCGGGGAGCTGTTTTTT

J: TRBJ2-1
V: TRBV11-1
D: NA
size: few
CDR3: CASTPRGVGTSYNEQFF
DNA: TGTGCCAGCACCCCACGGGGCGTCGGGACTTCCTACAATGAGCAGTTCTTC

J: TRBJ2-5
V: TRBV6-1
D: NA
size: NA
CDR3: CASSDGGRPFQETQYF
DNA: TGTGCCAGCAGTGACGGAGGGCGGCCCTTCCAAGAGACCCAGTACTTC

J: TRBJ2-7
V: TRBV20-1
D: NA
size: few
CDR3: CSARAGGTSGEQYF
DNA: TGCAGTGCTAGAGCCGGGGGGACATCGGGGGAGCAGTACTTC

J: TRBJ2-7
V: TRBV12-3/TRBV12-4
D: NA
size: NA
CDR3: CASTVVPHEQYF
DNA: TGTGCCAGCACGGTGGTGCCTCACGAGCAGTACTTC

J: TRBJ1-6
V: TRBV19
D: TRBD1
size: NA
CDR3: CASTPGQGRNSPLHF
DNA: TGTGCCAGTACCCCCGGACAGGGCCGAAATTCACCCCTCCACTTT

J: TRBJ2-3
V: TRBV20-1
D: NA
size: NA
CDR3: CSARLAGTDTQYF
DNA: TGCAGTGCTAGATTAGCGGGCACAGATACGCAGTATTTT

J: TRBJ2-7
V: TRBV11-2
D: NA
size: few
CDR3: CASSQRVGPGGNEQYF
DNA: TGTGCCAGCAGCCAACGGGTGGGCCCCGGGGGTAACGAGCAGTACTTC

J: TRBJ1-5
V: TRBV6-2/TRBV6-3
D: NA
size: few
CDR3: CASSYSGGSRQPQHF
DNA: TGTGCCAGCAGTTACAGTGGAGGGTCTCGGCAGCCCCAGCATTTT

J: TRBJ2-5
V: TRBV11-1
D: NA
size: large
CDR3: CASSQGATETQYF
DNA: TGTGCCAGCAGCCAAGGCGCAACCGAGACCCAGTACTTC

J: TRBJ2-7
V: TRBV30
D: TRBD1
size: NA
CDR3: CACGFRTGHNSYEQYF
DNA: TGTGCCTGCGGCTTCAGGACAGGGCACAACTCCTACGAGCAGTACTTC

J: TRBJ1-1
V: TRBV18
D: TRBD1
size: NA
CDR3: CASSPTGGRETGGTEAFF
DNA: TGTGCCAGCTCACCAACAGGGGGTCGAGAGACAGGCGGTACTGAAGCTTTCTTT

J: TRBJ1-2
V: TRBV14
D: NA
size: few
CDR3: CASSQDSTGHGYTF
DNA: TGTGCCAGCAGCCAAGATAGTACGGGTCATGGCTACACCTTC